A selection of T cell receptor beta chains follows, all from one sample in a study of CD8+CD57+ T cells in acquired aplastic anemia. Using its own MiXCR run on the reads, TCRdb lists one record per CDR3 protein. The repertoire consists of approximately 65,000 distinct CDR3 sequences, with 45% to 70% occurring once and the leading ten covering under 2.5%. Material for sequencing was sorted CD4+, CD8+, or CD8+CD57+ T cells (not recorded which) from PBMCs. Source of these receptors: a human donor in good health, serving as a control. Each CDR3 is given with its conserved first and last residue. D genes are given only for firm matches. Expanded clones get a size class; other rows say once, few or many, or leave the size out.

abundance	d_gene	v_gene	j_gene	CDR3aa	CDR3nt
-	-	TRBV11-2	TRBJ2-5	CASSRIQTGGALESGRETQYF	TGTGCCAGCAGCCGAATACAGACAGGGGGTGCTTTGGAGAGCGGGAGAGAGACCCAGTACTTC
-	-	TRBV29-1	TRBJ2-7	CSVEDQTGAYEQYF	TGCAGCGTTGAAGATCAGACAGGAGCCTACGAGCAGTACTTC
many	TRBD2	TRBV6-1	TRBJ2-1	CASSRWTSGSPGEQFF	TGTGCCAGCTCAAGATGGACTAGCGGGAGTCCCGGGGAGCAGTTCTTC
many	TRBD1	TRBV6-2/TRBV6-3	TRBJ1-2	CASSRGQDRVYGYTF	TGTGCCAGCAGCCGCGGTCAGGACAGGGTCTATGGCTACACCTTC
-	TRBD1	TRBV5-4	TRBJ2-2	CASRRQGEGELFF	TGTGCCAGTCGACGACAGGGGGAGGGGGAGCTGTTTTTT
many	TRBD1	TRBV3-1	TRBJ2-7	CASSPRTGVSYEQYF	TGTGCCAGCAGCCCGAGGACAGGGGTCTCCTACGAGCAGTACTTC
-	-	TRBV5-1	TRBJ2-3	CASSSHGTSTDTQYF	TGCGCCAGCAGCTCACACGGGACTAGCACAGATACGCAGTATTTT
many	TRBD2	TRBV4-1	TRBJ2-7	CASSAGLAGTYEQYF	TGCGCCAGCAGTGCTGGACTAGCGGGAACCTACGAGCAGTACTTC
-	TRBD1	TRBV10-2	TRBJ1-1	CASSVSGGNTEAFF	TGCGCCAGCAGTGTCTCAGGGGGGAACACTGAAGCTTTCTTT
-	TRBD1	TRBV24-1	TRBJ1-6	CATSESGTGGWDSPLHF	TGTGCCACCAGTGAATCCGGGACAGGGGGCTGGGATTCACCCCTCCACTTT
many	TRBD2	TRBV4-1	TRBJ2-7	CASSQDGLAGNIFYEQYF	TGCGCCAGCAGCCAAGATGGCCTAGCGGGAAATATTTTCTACGAGCAGTACTTC
many	TRBD2	TRBV2	TRBJ2-1	CASRDRSGGGGYNEQFF	TGTGCCAGCAGAGACAGGTCCGGGGGCGGGGGGTACAATGAGCAGTTCTTC
-	-	TRBV5-1	TRBJ2-3	CASSLVTQGGDTQYF	TGCGCCAGCAGCTTGGTCACTCAGGGTGGGGATACGCAGTATTTT
-	-	TRBV15	TRBJ1-4	CATSRGATNEKLFF	TGTGCCACCAGCAGGGGGGCAACTAATGAAAAACTGTTTTTT
-	-	TRBV7-2	TRBJ2-7	CASSVQHEQYF	TGTGCCAGCAGCGTCCAACACGAGCAGTACTTC
few	TRBD1	TRBV29-1	TRBJ2-3	CSVGTGTSTDTQYF	TGCAGCGTGGGGACAGGGACAAGCACAGATACGCAGTATTTT
many	-	TRBV13	TRBJ1-4	CASSRGGFGEKLFF	TGTGCCAGCTCACGAGGGGGGTTTGGTGAAAAACTGTTTTTT
-	TRBD2	TRBV10-3	TRBJ2-7	CAISGIAGGHEQYF	TGTGCCATCAGTGGGATAGCGGGCGGGCATGAGCAGTACTTC
many	-	TRBV2	TRBJ2-6	CASSDRAGLSGANVLTF	TGTGCCAGCAGTGATCGCGCAGGACTCTCTGGGGCCAACGTCCTGACTTTC
many	-	TRBV9	TRBJ2-1	CASSVQTDDEQFF	TGTGCCAGCAGCGTCCAGACCGACGATGAGCAGTTCTTC
-	TRBD2	TRBV10-2	TRBJ2-7	CASSVDLAGTWEQYF	TGCGCCAGCAGTGTAGACCTAGCGGGAACTTGGGAGCAGTACTTC
once	TRBD1	TRBV29-1	TRBJ2-7	CSATRNRGVYEQYF	TGCAGCGCCACACGGAACAGGGGGGTCTACGAGCAGTACTTC
medium-sized	-	TRBV10-2	TRBJ2-5	CASRKGGGAETQYF	TGCGCCAGCAGGAAGGGAGGGGGCGCGGAGACCCAGTACTTC
-	-	TRBV7-9	TRBJ2-7	CASNTGPAYEQYF	TGTGCCAGCAACACGGGACCCGCCTACGAGCAGTACTTC
-	TRBD2	TRBV7-3	TRBJ2-3	CASSPRTSADTQYF	TGTGCCAGCAGCCCTAGGACTAGCGCAGATACGCAGTATTTT
once	-	TRBV5-1	TRBJ1-2	CASSLSWLRDLDGYTF	TGCGCCAGCAGCTTGTCATGGCTTCGGGATTTGGATGGCTACACCTTC
-	-	TRBV9	TRBJ1-6	CASSVHGSPNSPLHF	TGTGCCAGCAGCGTACACGGGTCCCCTAATTCACCCCTCCACTTT
-	-	TRBV20-1	TRBJ1-6	CSARDHRSPLHF	TGCAGTGCTAGAGATCATCGCTCACCCCTCCACTTT
-	TRBD1	TRBV15	TRBJ1-6	CATSREQGTPLHF	TGTGCCACCAGCAGAGAACAGGGGACACCCCTCCACTTT
-	-	TRBV20-1	TRBJ2-3	CSADEGVLDTQYF	TGCAGTGCGGACGAAGGGGTGTTAGATACGCAGTATTTT
many	-	TRBV19	TRBJ2-2	CASSDTGRGGELFF	TGTGCCAGTAGTGACACAGGGCGAGGCGGGGAGCTGTTTTTT
-	-	TRBV19	TRBJ2-1	CASSIALANEQFF	TGTGCCAGTAGTATAGCCCTAGCAAATGAGCAGTTCTTC
many	-	TRBV18	TRBJ2-5	CASSQSYQETQYF	TGTGCCAGCTCTCAATCCTACCAAGAGACCCAGTACTTC
-	-	TRBV7-9	TRBJ2-7	CASSLEQGGYNEQYF	TGTGCCAGCAGCTTGGAACAGGGCGGCTACAATGAGCAGTACTTC
-	-	TRBV15	TRBJ1-5	CAKNIPNSNQPQHF	TGTGCCAAGAATATCCCCAATAGCAATCAGCCCCAGCATTTT
few	-	TRBV7-2	TRBJ1-2	CASSLERDIRGYTF	TGTGCCAGCAGCTTAGAGCGCGACATAAGGGGCTACACCTTC
-	-	TRBV4-2	TRBJ1-2	CASSQEWANYGYTF	TGTGCCAGCAGCCAAGAATGGGCTAACTATGGCTACACCTTC
many	-	TRBV3-1	TRBJ2-2	CASSQVRDTGELFF	TGTGCCAGCAGCCAAGTCAGGGACACCGGGGAGCTGTTTTTT
few	TRBD2	TRBV20-1	TRBJ2-7	CSASASGRSYEQYF	TGCAGTGCATCTGCTAGCGGGAGGAGCTACGAGCAGTACTTC
-	TRBD2	TRBV5-1	TRBJ2-3	CASSLGLAGVEDTQYF	TGCGCCAGCAGTTTGGGACTAGCGGGAGTGGAAGATACGCAGTATTTT
many	-	TRBV29-1	TRBJ1-4	CSVEMGLMGEKLFF	TGCAGCGTTGAAATGGGGTTAATGGGTGAAAAACTGTTTTTT
-	-	TRBV2	TRBJ1-2	CASSEDSYGYTF	TGTGCCAGCAGTGAAGACAGCTATGGCTACACCTTC
once	TRBD1	TRBV2	TRBJ1-2	CASSDRTGGGNGYTF	TGTGCCAGCAGTGACAGAACAGGGGGTGGAAATGGCTACACCTTC
many	TRBD2	TRBV19	TRBJ2-2	CASSRLAGATGELFF	TGTGCCAGTAGTCGACTAGCGGGAGCTACCGGGGAGCTGTTTTTT
-	-	TRBV29-1	TRBJ2-5	CSVENAMRTEETQYF	TGCAGCGTTGAAAATGCCATGCGTACGGAGGAGACCCAGTACTTC
-	-	TRBV18	TRBJ1-1	CASSPDRKNTEAFF	TGTGCCAGCTCACCAGACAGGAAGAACACTGAAGCTTTCTTT
-	-	TRBV6-1	TRBJ2-7	CASSRELAYEQYF	TGTGCCAGCAGCCGGGAGCTAGCTTACGAGCAGTACTTC
-	-	TRBV19	TRBJ2-5	CASTGLGYTGETQYF	TGTGCCAGTACCGGGCTCGGGTACACCGGGGAGACCCAGTACTTC
-	-	TRBV7-6	TRBJ2-5	CASSLDWGEQETQYF	TGTGCCAGCAGCTTGGATTGGGGGGAACAAGAGACCCAGTACTTC
-	-	TRBV7-2	TRBJ1-2	CASSPIQYGYTF	TGTGCCAGCAGCCCTATACAATATGGCTACACCTTC
many	TRBD1	TRBV9	TRBJ1-1	CASSMGQGSPEAFF	TGTGCCAGCAGCATGGGACAGGGTTCTCCCGAAGCTTTCTTT
-	TRBD1	TRBV7-2	TRBJ2-7	CASSFSGGTYEQYF	TGTGCCAGCAGCTTTTCAGGGGGTACCTACGAGCAGTACTTC
-	TRBD2	TRBV2	TRBJ2-1	CASRLAGDFEQFF	TGTGCCAGCAGGCTAGCGGGAGACTTTGAGCAGTTCTTC
-	-	TRBV12-3/TRBV12-4	TRBJ2-3	CASSTYIGETDTQYF	TGTGCCAGCAGCACATACATTGGGGAGACAGATACGCAGTATTTT
-	-	TRBV12-3/TRBV12-4	TRBJ2-7	CASRIQGSNEQYF	TGTGCCAGCAGGATTCAGGGTAGCAACGAGCAGTACTTC